The 19 T cell receptor beta chains in this list originate from one sample, sequenced in a study of T cell responses to AZD1222 COVID-19 vaccine. Repertoires were generated with immunoSEQ multiplex PCR, while TCRdb's copy carries only in-frame clones and drops some. Here the sample spans about 160,000 clones, 90% to 95% being singletons. The starting material was peripheral blood, obtained on day 0 of MenACWY control vaccination. These receptors were taken from an adult in good health.

V gene TRBV7-3 combines with J gene TRBJ2-1, with D hard to call. This CDR3 comprises 16 residues. The V end lost 4 bases, the J end lost 3 bases, and 16 bases lay between the germline ends. CDR1 SGHTA and CDR2 FQGTGA come from the germline V gene. The CDR3: CASSSSDGTRYNEQFF. CDR3 bases: TGTGCCAGCAGCTCATCAGACGGAACCCGCTACAATGAGCAGTTCTTC.

V usage is TRBV4-2 and J usage is TRBJ2-7; D may be TRBD2 (6 bases). Trimming took off 0 bases at V and 7 bases at J, with 16 bases between the two ends. Germline CDR1 is LGHNA and CDR2 is YNFKEQ. The CDR3 runs 15 residues. CDR3 loop: CASSQEGWLRGEQYF. The CDR3 region has the DNA TGTGCCAGCAGCCAAGAAGGTTGGCTCCGGGGGGAGCAGTACTTC.

The CDR3 nucleotides read TGCGCCAGCAGCATCGGACGAGGGACTGAAGCTTTCTTT. Protein: CASSIGRGTEAFF. The chain joins TRBV5-1 to TRBJ1-1, with D unresolved. Germline values: CDR1 SGHRS, CDR2 YFSETQ. V was clipped by 4 bases and J by 5 bases, with 12 bases between them. The CDR3 has 13 amino acids.

This sequence joins TRBV5-1 and TRBJ1-1, with 8 bases aligning to TRBD1. The CDR3 runs to 16 residues. Germline CDR1 reads SGHRS; CDR2 reads YFSETQ. Trimming at V came to 2 bases and at J to 1 base, leaving 7 bases not matched to a gene. The CDR3 sequence is CASSLRTGGENTEAFF. CDR3 coding DNA: TGCGCCAGCAGCTTACGCACAGGGGGAGAGAACACTGAAGCTTTCTTT.

This chain connects TRBV7-6 to TRBJ2-7, with a weak D call TRBD1 (5 bases). Deletions cut 5 bases from V and 5 bases from J, with 19 bases between. The CDR3 sequence is 15 residues long. In germline, CDR1 is SGHVS, CDR2 FNYEAQ. CDR3 nucleotide sequence: TGTGCCAGCAGCCCAGAGCAGGGAATCCGCAACGAGCAGTACTTC. It is translated as CASSPEQGIRNEQYF.

The rearrangement links TRBV27 to TRBJ1-4; the D gene is possibly TRBD1 (5 bases). The germline V and J ends were trimmed by 3 bases and 4 bases, with 12 bases remaining between them. CDR1 MNHEY and CDR2 SMNVEV come from the germline V gene (reference sequence). CDR3 length equals 15 residues. CDR3 nucleotides: TGTGCCAGCAGTTTCTCCGGGACCCTTAATGAAAAACTGTTTTTT. Translating it yields CASSFSGTLNEKLFF.

This chain joins TRBV10-3 and TRBJ2-2; 7 bases fit TRBD2. Germline V gives CDR1 ENHRY, CDR2 SYGVKD. V trimming: 10 bases; J trimming: 1 base; junction bases outside the gene matches: 12. The CDR3 is 16 residues long. The CDR3 protein is CATHEVAGLNTGELFF. Written as DNA, the CDR3 is TGTGCCACCCATGAGGTAGCGGGCCTGAACACCGGGGAGCTGTTTTTT.

The J gene is TRBJ1-2, the V gene TRBV6-5; 10 nucleotides line up with TRBD1. From germline, CDR1 is MNHEY and CDR2 SVGAGI. The length of the CDR3 is 16 residues. J was trimmed by 6 bases and V by 4 bases; bases with no gene match: 11. The chain's CDR3 is CASSSLTGTGVNGYTF. CDR3 nucleotides: TGTGCCAGCAGTTCCCTTACCGGGACAGGGGTCAATGGCTACACCTTC.

The genes are TRBV27 and TRBJ1-5; the match to TRBD1 covers 8 bases. Trimming at V came to 2 bases and at J to 7 bases, leaving 4 bases not matched to a gene. Germline assignment: CDR1 MNHEY and CDR2 SMNVEV (reference sequence). This CDR3 region has 14 residues. CDR3 amino acids: CASSLQGAEQPQHF. CDR3 DNA sequence: TGTGCCAGCAGTTTACAGGGGGCCGAGCAGCCCCAGCATTTT.

Points on this clone: Other DNA sequences in the same sample also yield this CDR3. The chain links TRBV5-1 to TRBJ2-7, with 7 positions matching TRBD1. Germline V gene lookup returns CDR1 SGHRS and CDR2 YFSETQ. The CDR3 runs to 14 residues. With 0 bases clipped from V and 2 bases from J, the junction kept 2 bases outside the gene matches. CDR3 loop: CASSLGQGPYEQYF. CDR3 bases: TGCGCCAGCAGCTTGGGACAGGGACCCTACGAGCAGTACTTC.

The V call is TRBV7-2, the J call TRBJ1-4, with TRBD1 matching over 7 bases. V shed 1 base, J shed 13 bases, and the junction held 6 bases outside the gene matches. This CDR3 spans 13 amino acids. CDR1 and CDR2 (germline): SGHTA, FQGNSA. In DNA, the CDR3 is TGTGCCAGCAGCTTAGAGGAGGGGGCTAGACTGTTTTTT. It translates to CASSLEEGARLFF.

This rearrangement joins TRBV7-9 to TRBJ2-1, with a possible D match to TRBD2 (5 bases). V shed 3 bases and J shed 4 bases, with 7 bases lying between them. The V gene's germline CDR1 is SEHNR and CDR2 FQNEAQ (reference sequence). The length of the CDR3 is 13 residues. CDR3 loop: CASSFGVYNEQFF. The DNA for the CDR3 is TGTGCCAGCAGCTTCGGGGTTTACAATGAGCAGTTCTTC.

The chain combines TRBV18 with TRBJ2-2; D may be TRBD1 (5 bases). Trimming took off 3 bases at V and 8 bases at J, with 10 bases between the two ends. The CDR3 runs 13 residues. From germline, CDR1 is KGHSH and CDR2 LQKENI. CDR3 nucleotide sequence: TGTGCCAGCTCACCCTTGGACAAAGGGGAGCTGTTTTTT. Protein sequence: CASSPLDKGELFF.

V gene TRBV7-9 combines with J gene TRBJ2-2; 8 bases match TRBD1. The CDR3 is made up of 19 amino acids. CDR1 and CDR2 from the germline V gene are SEHNR and FQNEAQ (reference sequence). V trimming: 1 base; J trimming: 0 bases; junction bases outside the gene matches: 10. The CDR3 DNA sequence: TGTGCCAGCAGCTTAGTTCGGGACAGGACAAACCCGAACACCGGGGAGCTGTTTTTT. Translating it yields CASSLVRDRTNPNTGELFF.

The chain combines TRBV7-3 with TRBJ1-1; D is ambiguous. From germline, CDR1 is SGHTA and CDR2 FQGTGA. This CDR3 is built from 16 residues. Trimming stripped 1 base from V and 1 base from J, with 13 bases between. CDR3 DNA sequence: TGTGCCAGCAGCTTAAACGCAGGATCGGCGAACACTGAAGCTTTCTTT. This encodes CASSLNAGSANTEAFF.

In regard to this clone: The same CDR3 can be traced to other DNA sequences in this sample. The rearrangement links TRBV24-1 to TRBJ1-2; D remains unclear. CDR1 and CDR2 from the germline V gene are KGHDR and SFDVKD. Trimming cost V 4 bases and J 5 bases, with 7 bases left between them. The CDR3 runs to 12 residues. CDR3 protein: CATSDSQYGYTF. The CDR3 DNA is TGTGCCACCAGTGACAGCCAGTATGGCTACACCTTC.

The chain is built from TRBV2 and TRBJ1-4, with TRBD1 matching over 9 bases. The CDR3 consists of 14 residues. Per the germline V gene, CDR1 is SNHLY and CDR2 is FYNNEI. The V and J ends lost 7 bases and 8 bases, in that order; junction bases with no gene match: 8. This CDR3 is CASTRQGGWEKLFF. DNA for the CDR3: TGTGCCAGCACTCGACAGGGGGGATGGGAAAAACTGTTTTTT.

This clone showed up just a few times. This chain links TRBV19 with TRBJ1-4; 7 bases map to TRBD1. This CDR3 comprises 14 residues. Germline values: CDR1 LNHDA, CDR2 SQIVND (reference sequence). Losses at the gene ends were 5 bases for V and 7 bases for J; bases not matched to a gene: 7. CDR3 DNA sequence: TGTGCCAGTAGTCGACAGGGTACGCTTGAAAAACTGTTTTTT. Protein sequence: CASSRQGTLEKLFF.

This chain connects TRBV7-6 to TRBJ2-2; no clear D gene. The CDR3 runs to 15 residues. The V and J ends lost 5 bases and 3 bases respectively, with 13 bases between them. The V gene's germline CDR1 is SGHVS and CDR2 FNYEAQ. CDR3 coding DNA: TGTGCCAGCAGCCCTAGAGTCCGGGACACCGGGGAGCTGTTTTTT. It yields the protein CASSPRVRDTGELFF.